One and the same sample provided the 28 T cell receptor beta chains below, sequenced in a study of early T cells in non-severe SARS-CoV-2 infection. TCRdb processed the 5' RACE reads anew with MiXCR; each CDR3 protein has one entry. The sample records fewer than 30,000 distinct CDR3 sequences, roughly 5.4% being singletons. The sequenced sample consisted of whole blood. These receptors were collected from an adult who was a healthcare worker with PCR-confirmed SARS-CoV-2 infection or an uninfected control (not recorded which).

This clonotype was seen ten or more times. The rearrangement joins TRBV3-1 to TRBJ2-3; possibly TRBD2 for D (6 bases). The germline V gene has CDR1 LGHDT and CDR2 YNNKEL (reference sequence). The CDR3 is 16 amino acids. Trimming cost V 4 bases and J 3 bases, with 17 bases left between them. Here the CDR3 DNA reads TGTGCCAGCAGCCTCTGGACTACCACTGAAACAGATACGCAGTATTTT. Translated: CASSLWTTTETDTQYF.

The table lists this clonotype with many counts. The chain combines TRBV12-3 or TRBV12-4 with TRBJ2-1, with 9 bases lining up with TRBD2. The trim removed 6 bases at V and 2 bases at J, leaving 5 bases unmatched. The CDR3 length is 15 residues. Written as DNA, the CDR3 is TGTGCCAGCAGGAAAGCTAGCGGGACCTACAATGAGCAGTTCTTC. It encodes CASRKASGTYNEQFF.

This clonotype appeared many times. This chain links TRBV7-8 with TRBJ2-3; 10 nucleotides match TRBD2. Germline V gene data show CDR1 as SGHVS and CDR2 as FQNEAQ. This CDR3 contains 17 residues. Trimming cost V 6 bases and J 5 bases; bases outside gene matches: 14. In DNA form, the CDR3 reads TGTGCCAGCAGAACATCCCTAGCGGGAGTTGGGGGAGATACGCAGTATTTT. This gives the protein CASRTSLAGVGGDTQYF.

This clonotype appeared a few times. The genes are TRBV20-1 and TRBJ2-6; possibly TRBD2 for D (5 bases). Germline V gene data show CDR1 as DFQATT and CDR2 as SNEGSKA (reference sequence). The ends were cut back, 3 bases at V and 0 bases at J, with 18 bases in the middle. CDR3 length: 18 residues. This chain's CDR3 is CSASERASSYSGANVLTF. The CDR3 DNA follows: TGCAGTGCTAGCGAGAGGGCATCGAGCTACTCTGGGGCCAACGTCCTGACTTTC.

This clonotype was observed many times. The rearrangement uses TRBV3-1 and TRBJ2-1; the match to TRBD2 covers 7 bases. CDR3 length equals 13 residues. V was pared by 6 bases and J by 10 bases, with 9 bases of the junction left unmatched. CDR1 is LGHDT and CDR2 is YNNKEL in the germline V gene (reference sequence). CDR3 residues: CASSGTTKGEQFF. In nucleotides, the CDR3 is TGTGCCAGCAGTGGGACTACAAAGGGGGAGCAGTTCTTC.

This chain connects TRBV7-9 to TRBJ1-2; 7 positions agree with TRBD1. Trimming removed 1 base from V and 4 bases from J; junction bases left unmatched: 3. Germline V CDR1 and CDR2: SEHNR, FQNEAQ (reference sequence). The CDR3 loop spans 14 amino acids. This CDR3 reads CASSLGDRGYGYTF. CDR3 sequence (DNA): TGTGCCAGCAGCTTAGGGGACAGAGGCTATGGCTACACCTTC.

This clonotype was observed many times. The rearrangement links TRBV12-3 or TRBV12-4 to TRBJ2-5, with 7 bases aligning to TRBD1. This CDR3 spans 13 amino acids. With V trimmed by 5 bases and J by 3 bases, 3 bases remained unmatched. This CDR3 reads CASSQGTEETQYF. The CDR3 coding sequence is TGTGCCAGCAGTCAAGGGACAGAAGAGACCCAGTACTTC.

This clonotype was recorded at least ten times. The chain links TRBV3-1 to TRBJ2-7; D perhaps matches TRBD2 (6 bases). The CDR3 contains 14 residues. Germline values: CDR1 LGHDT, CDR2 YNNKEL (reference sequence). V was cut by 1 base and J by 5 bases, with 12 bases left in between. The chain's CDR3 is CASSQAIAVDEQYF. The CDR3 DNA reads TGTGCCAGCAGCCAAGCAATAGCGGTCGACGAGCAGTACTTC.

This clonotype has ten or more counts. The chain combines TRBV2 with TRBJ1-1; D gene ambiguous. Germline CDR1 reads SNHLY; CDR2 reads FYNNEI. The V gene lost 0 bases and the J gene lost 0 bases, with 5 bases spanning the gap. This CDR3 comprises 14 residues. This CDR3 reads CASSEAVMNTEAFF. The CDR3 nucleotides are TGTGCCAGCAGTGAAGCAGTTATGAACACTGAAGCTTTCTTT.

This clonotype was observed at least ten times. The chain is built from TRBV12-3 or TRBV12-4 and TRBJ2-1, with TRBD1 matching over 8 bases. Trimming at V came to 2 bases and at J to 0 bases, leaving 15 bases not matched to a gene. This CDR3 has 20 residues. The CDR3 protein is CASSLFMRQGPSSSYNEQFF. Written as DNA, the CDR3 is TGTGCCAGCAGTTTATTTATGAGACAGGGGCCTTCGAGCTCCTACAATGAGCAGTTCTTC.

This clonotype came up many times. The chain couples TRBV7-9 to TRBJ1-1; 7 bases are a match to TRBD1. CDR1 and CDR2 from the germline V gene are SEHNR and FQNEAQ (reference sequence). The junction had 25 bases not matched to a gene; V was cut back by 1 base and J by 11 bases. The CDR3 loop spans 19 amino acids. The CDR3 protein is CASSLDGGRFRQGRGEAFF. The CDR3 DNA sequence: TGTGCCAGCAGCTTAGACGGCGGAAGATTTAGACAGGGACGAGGGGAGGCTTTCTTT. Drawing the rest from reference TRBV7-9 and TRBJ1-1, the complete variable domain is DTGVSQNPRHKITKRGQNVTFRCDPISEHNRLYWYRQTLGQGPEFLTYFQNEAQLEKSRLLSDRFSAERPKGSFSTLEIQRTEQGDSAMYLCASSLDGGRFRQGRGEAFFGQGTRLTVV.

Ten or more counts support this clonotype. V gene TRBV5-6 combines with J gene TRBJ1-1; 9 positions match TRBD1. In germline, CDR1 is SGHDT, CDR2 YYEEEE. V shed 4 bases and J 6 bases; nucleotides not matched to a gene: 10. There are 15 residues in the CDR3. The CDR3 loop is CASSPDRGRLPEAFF. The CDR3, as DNA: TGTGCCAGCAGCCCTGACAGGGGGAGGTTACCTGAAGCTTTCTTT.

This clonotype was counted ten times or more. This chain links TRBV6-2 or TRBV6-3 with TRBJ2-1; no reliable D call. The CDR3 sequence is 15 residues long. Deletions cut 6 bases from V and 0 bases from J, with 12 bases between. Germline CDR1 is MNHEY and CDR2 is SVGEGT. The CDR3 loop is CASSQDPYSYNEQFF. In DNA form, the CDR3 reads TGTGCCAGCAGCCAGGACCCCTACTCCTACAATGAGCAGTTCTTC.

This clonotype was counted many times. The V gene is TRBV4-3, the J gene TRBJ1-1; 9 bases are a match to TRBD1. The V gene's germline CDR1 is LGHNA and CDR2 YSLEER. After removal of 0 bases from V and 3 bases from J, the junction contained 11 bases not matched to a gene. This CDR3 has 18 residues. CDR3 amino acids: CASSQEGQGRFSDTEAFF. The CDR3 DNA reads TGCGCCAGCAGCCAAGAGGGACAGGGCAGGTTTTCGGACACTGAAGCTTTCTTT.

This clonotype was counted many times. The chain joins TRBV15 to TRBJ1-6; D perhaps matches TRBD1 (5 bases). Germline CDR1 and CDR2: LNHNV and YYDKDF (reference sequence). Trimming left V 1 base short and J 10 bases short, with 11 bases between. The CDR3 extends over 14 amino acids. This CDR3 reads CATSRGGKGSPLHF. The CDR3 region has the DNA TGTGCCACCAGCAGAGGGGGGAAGGGCTCACCCCTCCACTTT.

This clonotype was recorded many times. CDR3 sequence: CASSKGTYEQYF. The CDR3, as DNA: TGTGCCAGCAGCAAGGGGACCTACGAGCAGTACTTC. This rearrangement joins TRBV12-3 or TRBV12-4 to TRBJ2-7; TRBD1 might be the D (5 bases). This CDR3 region has 12 residues. Trimming took off 6 bases at V and 2 bases at J, with 8 bases between the two ends.

Of note for this clonotype: One junction end disagrees with the germline gene, perhaps due to a read error. The gene calls are TRBV7-6 and TRBJ1-1, with a possible D match to TRBD1 (5 bases). CDR3 size: 14 residues. CDR1 SGHVS and CDR2 FNYEAQ come from the germline V gene. The CDR3, as DNA: TGTGTCAGCAGCTTCGGACAAGCGAACACTGAAGCTTTCTTT. Its protein is CVSSFGQANTEAFF.

This clonotype has just a few counts. The rearrangement uses TRBV20-1 and TRBJ2-1, with 8 positions matching TRBD2. The CDR3 runs 15 residues. Germline V gene data show CDR1 as DFQATT and CDR2 as SNEGSKA (reference sequence). Trimming took 1 base from V and 8 from J; bases not matched to a gene: 10. Written as DNA, the CDR3 is TGCAGTGCTAGAGGACTAGCGCAGTTAAACGATGAGCAGTTCTTC. Translated, it gives CSARGLAQLNDEQFF.

This clonotype was observed many times. The V call is TRBV12-3 or TRBV12-4, the J call TRBJ2-7, with 9 bases aligning to TRBD1. This CDR3 is 13 amino acids long. The junction had 4 bases not matched to a gene; V was cut back by 5 bases and J by 5 bases. For the CDR3, the DNA is TGTGCCAGCAGTCCGGGACAGGGTAACGAGCAGTACTTC. It translates to CASSPGQGNEQYF.

This clonotype was seen at least ten times. The V call is TRBV4-1, the J call TRBJ2-7; TRBD1 matches 7 bases. There are 15 residues in the CDR3. CDR1 and CDR2 (germline): MGHRA, YSYEKL. Trimming took 1 base from V and 2 from J; bases not matched to a gene: 5. CDR3 sequence reads: CASSQVPGTAYEQYF. CDR3 sequence (DNA): TGCGCCAGCAGCCAAGTGCCCGGGACAGCCTACGAGCAGTACTTC.

As regards this clonotype: The junction differs from germline at one of its ends, possibly a read error. The chain uses TRBV3-1 and TRBJ2-1, with D hard to call. This CDR3 is built from 13 residues. CDR1 and CDR2 from the germline V gene are LGHDT and YNNKEL (reference sequence). The DNA of the CDR3 is TGTGCCAGCAGCCAAGTCGGTCGTAATGGGCAGTTCTTC. Translation gives CASSQVGRNGQFF.

Many counts were recorded for this clonotype. This rearrangement joins TRBV18 to TRBJ1-2; 9 positions match TRBD1. Germline CDR1 and CDR2: KGHSH and LQKENI. V dropped 3 bases and J dropped 0; count of bases not matched to a gene: 8. The CDR3 length is 17 residues. The CDR3 DNA reads TGTGCCAGCTCACCTACCCCCCGACAGGGGGCTAACTATGGCTACACCTTC. Its protein product is CASSPTPRQGANYGYTF.

This chain joins TRBV29-1 and TRBJ2-7, with D maybe TRBD2 (6 bases). The CDR3 totals 15 residues. CDR1 is SQVTM, CDR2 ANQGSEA, per germline. V lost 6 bases and J lost 0, with 18 bases in between. Here the CDR3 reads CSVHLTSSYSYEQYF. CDR3 DNA sequence: TGCAGCGTCCACCTCACTAGCTCCTACTCCTACGAGCAGTACTTC.

A few counts support this clonotype. The chain employs TRBV29-1 and TRBJ2-1, with 13 bases identical to TRBD2. The germline V gene encodes CDR1 SQVTM and CDR2 ANQGSEA. Losses at the gene ends were 0 bases for V and 7 bases for J; bases not matched to a gene: 6. This CDR3 is built from 16 residues. The CDR3 region is CSVEDRGLAGSNEQFF. The CDR3 DNA is TGCAGCGTTGAAGATCGGGGACTAGCGGGGTCAAATGAGCAGTTCTTC.

This clonotype was counted only a few times. The chain is built from TRBV7-8 and TRBJ1-5; D unresolved. Trimming shortened V by 5 bases and J by 1 base, and 12 bases separated the two germline ends. The CDR3 runs 15 residues. Germline CDR1 is SGHVS and CDR2 is FQNEAQ. The CDR3 DNA is TGTGCCAGCAGCGGTGGGGTGGGGAGCAATCAGCCCCAGCATTTT. This translates into CASSGGVGSNQPQHF.

This clonotype was observed a handful of times. V usage is TRBV5-1 and J usage is TRBJ2-2, with 7 bases aligning to TRBD1. The V and J ends lost 6 bases and 6 bases, in that order; junction bases with no gene match: 14. Germline V gene lookup returns CDR1 SGHRS and CDR2 YFSETQ. The CDR3 extends over 16 amino acids. The CDR3 protein is CASMSGPGTAAGELFF. The CDR3 DNA is TGCGCCAGCATGTCCGGGCCAGGGACAGCGGCCGGGGAGCTGTTTTTT.

The DNA for the CDR3 is TGTGCCAGCACTATCATGACAGGGAGCTACGAGCAGTACTTC. Its translation is CASTIMTGSYEQYF. The chain employs TRBV2 and TRBJ2-7; 7 nucleotides align to TRBD1. The CDR3 is 14 amino acids. The V and J ends lost 7 bases and 3 bases, in that order; junction bases with no gene match: 9. In germline, CDR1 is SNHLY, CDR2 FYNNEI.

This clonotype was seen many times. This chain links TRBV27 with TRBJ2-4; TRBD1 aligns across 10 bases. This CDR3 has 15 amino acids. V dropped 6 bases and J dropped 5; count of bases not matched to a gene: 7. Germline loops: CDR1 MNHEY, CDR2 SMNVEV (reference sequence). Written as DNA, the CDR3 is TGTGCCAGCAGGAGCGCCGGGACAGGGGAAAACATTCAGTACTTC. Translation: CASRSAGTGENIQYF.